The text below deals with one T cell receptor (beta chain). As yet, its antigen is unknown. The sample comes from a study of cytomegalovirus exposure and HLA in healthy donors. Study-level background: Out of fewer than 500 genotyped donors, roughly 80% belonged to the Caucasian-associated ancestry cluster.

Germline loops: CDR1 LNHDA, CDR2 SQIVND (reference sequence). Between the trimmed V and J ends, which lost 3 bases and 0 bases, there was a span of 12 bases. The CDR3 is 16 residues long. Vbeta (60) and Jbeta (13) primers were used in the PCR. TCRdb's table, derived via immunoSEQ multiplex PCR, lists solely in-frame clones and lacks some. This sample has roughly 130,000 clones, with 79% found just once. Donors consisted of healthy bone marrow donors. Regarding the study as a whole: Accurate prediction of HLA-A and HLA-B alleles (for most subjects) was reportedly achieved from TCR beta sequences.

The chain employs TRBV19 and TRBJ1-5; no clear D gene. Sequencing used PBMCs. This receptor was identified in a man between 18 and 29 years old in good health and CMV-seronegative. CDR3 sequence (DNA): TGTGCCAGTAGTATGGGAGGACTTTATAGCAATCAGCCCCAGCATTTT. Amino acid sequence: CASSMGGLYSNQPQHF.